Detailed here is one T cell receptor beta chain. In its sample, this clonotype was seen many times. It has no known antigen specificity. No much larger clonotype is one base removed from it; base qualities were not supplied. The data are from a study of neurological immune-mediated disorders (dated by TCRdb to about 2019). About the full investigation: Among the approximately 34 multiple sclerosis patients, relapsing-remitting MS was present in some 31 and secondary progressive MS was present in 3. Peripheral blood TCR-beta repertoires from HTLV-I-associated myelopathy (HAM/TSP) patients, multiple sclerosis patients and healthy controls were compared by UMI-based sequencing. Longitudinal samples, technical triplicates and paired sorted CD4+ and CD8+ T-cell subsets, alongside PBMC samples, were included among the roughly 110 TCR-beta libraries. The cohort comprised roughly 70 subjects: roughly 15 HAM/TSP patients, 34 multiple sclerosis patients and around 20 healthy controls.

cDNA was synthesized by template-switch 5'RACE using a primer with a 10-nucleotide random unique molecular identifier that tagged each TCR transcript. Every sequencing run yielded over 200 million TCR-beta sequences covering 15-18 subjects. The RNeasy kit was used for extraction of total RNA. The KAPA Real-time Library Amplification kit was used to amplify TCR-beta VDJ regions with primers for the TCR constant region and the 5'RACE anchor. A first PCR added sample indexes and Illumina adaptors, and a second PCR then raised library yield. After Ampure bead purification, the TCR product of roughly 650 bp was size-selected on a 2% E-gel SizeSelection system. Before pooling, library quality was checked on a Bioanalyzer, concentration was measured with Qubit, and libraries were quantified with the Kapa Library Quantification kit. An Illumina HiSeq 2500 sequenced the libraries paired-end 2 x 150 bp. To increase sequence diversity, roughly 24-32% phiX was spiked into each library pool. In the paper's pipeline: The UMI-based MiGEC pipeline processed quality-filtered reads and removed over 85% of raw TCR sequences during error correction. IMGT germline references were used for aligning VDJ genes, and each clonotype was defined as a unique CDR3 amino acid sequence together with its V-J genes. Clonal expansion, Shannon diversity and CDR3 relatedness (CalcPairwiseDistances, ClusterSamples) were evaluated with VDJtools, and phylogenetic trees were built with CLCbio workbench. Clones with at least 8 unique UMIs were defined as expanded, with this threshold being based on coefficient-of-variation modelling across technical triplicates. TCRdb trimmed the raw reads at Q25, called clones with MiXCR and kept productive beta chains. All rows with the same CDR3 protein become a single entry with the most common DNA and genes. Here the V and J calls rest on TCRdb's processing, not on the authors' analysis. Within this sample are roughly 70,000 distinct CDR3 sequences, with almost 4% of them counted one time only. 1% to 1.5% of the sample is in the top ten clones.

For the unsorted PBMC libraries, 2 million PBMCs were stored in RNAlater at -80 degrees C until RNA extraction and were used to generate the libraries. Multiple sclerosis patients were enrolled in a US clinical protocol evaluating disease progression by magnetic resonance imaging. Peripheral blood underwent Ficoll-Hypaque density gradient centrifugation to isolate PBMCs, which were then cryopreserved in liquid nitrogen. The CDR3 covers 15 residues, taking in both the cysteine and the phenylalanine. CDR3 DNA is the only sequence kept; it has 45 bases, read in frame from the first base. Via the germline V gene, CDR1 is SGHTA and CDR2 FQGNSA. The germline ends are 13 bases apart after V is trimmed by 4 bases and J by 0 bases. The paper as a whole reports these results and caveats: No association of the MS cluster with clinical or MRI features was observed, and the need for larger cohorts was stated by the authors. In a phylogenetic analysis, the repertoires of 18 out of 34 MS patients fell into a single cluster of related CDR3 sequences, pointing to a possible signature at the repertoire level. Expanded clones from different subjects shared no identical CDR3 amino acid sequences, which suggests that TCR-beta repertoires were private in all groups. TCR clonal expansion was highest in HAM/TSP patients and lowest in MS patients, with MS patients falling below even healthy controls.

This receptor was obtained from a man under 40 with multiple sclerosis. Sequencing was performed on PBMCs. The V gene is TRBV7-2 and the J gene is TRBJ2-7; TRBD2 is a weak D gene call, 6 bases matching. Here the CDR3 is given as CASSSFPGGSYEQYF. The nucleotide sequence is TGTGCCAGCAGCTCGTTCCCCGGGGGCTCCTACGAGCAGTACTTC.